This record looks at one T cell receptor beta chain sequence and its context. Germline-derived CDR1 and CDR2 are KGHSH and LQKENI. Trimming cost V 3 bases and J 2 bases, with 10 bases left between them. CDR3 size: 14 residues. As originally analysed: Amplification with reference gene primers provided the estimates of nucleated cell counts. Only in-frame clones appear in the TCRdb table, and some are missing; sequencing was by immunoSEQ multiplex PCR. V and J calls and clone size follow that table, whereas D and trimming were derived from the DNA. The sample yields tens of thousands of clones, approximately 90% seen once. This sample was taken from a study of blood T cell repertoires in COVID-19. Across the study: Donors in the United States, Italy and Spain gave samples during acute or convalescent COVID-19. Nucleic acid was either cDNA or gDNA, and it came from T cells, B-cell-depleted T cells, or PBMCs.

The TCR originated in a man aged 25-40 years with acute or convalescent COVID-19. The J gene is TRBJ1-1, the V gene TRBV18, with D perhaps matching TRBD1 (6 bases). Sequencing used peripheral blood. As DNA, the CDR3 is TGTGCCAGCTCACCTGTACAGGGAAACACTGAAGCTTTCTTT. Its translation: CASSPVQGNTEAFF. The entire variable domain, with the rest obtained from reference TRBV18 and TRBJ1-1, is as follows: NAGVMQNPRHLVRRRGQEARLRCSPMKGHSHVYWYRQLPEEGLKFMVYLQKENIIDESGMPKERFSAEFPKEGPSILRIQQVVRGDSAAYFCASSPVQGNTEAFFGQGTRLTVV.